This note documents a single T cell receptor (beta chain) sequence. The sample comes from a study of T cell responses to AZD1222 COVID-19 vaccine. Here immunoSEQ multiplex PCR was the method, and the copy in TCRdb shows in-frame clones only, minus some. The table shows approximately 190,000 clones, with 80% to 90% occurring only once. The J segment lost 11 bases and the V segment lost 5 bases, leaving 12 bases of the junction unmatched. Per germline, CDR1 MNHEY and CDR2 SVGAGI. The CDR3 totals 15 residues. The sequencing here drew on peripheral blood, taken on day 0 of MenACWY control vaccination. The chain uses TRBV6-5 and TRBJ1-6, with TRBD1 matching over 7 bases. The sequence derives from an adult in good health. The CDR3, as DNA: TGTGCCAGCAGTACGACAGGGAGTGGATGGACACCCCTCCACTTT. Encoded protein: CASSTTGSGWTPLHF.